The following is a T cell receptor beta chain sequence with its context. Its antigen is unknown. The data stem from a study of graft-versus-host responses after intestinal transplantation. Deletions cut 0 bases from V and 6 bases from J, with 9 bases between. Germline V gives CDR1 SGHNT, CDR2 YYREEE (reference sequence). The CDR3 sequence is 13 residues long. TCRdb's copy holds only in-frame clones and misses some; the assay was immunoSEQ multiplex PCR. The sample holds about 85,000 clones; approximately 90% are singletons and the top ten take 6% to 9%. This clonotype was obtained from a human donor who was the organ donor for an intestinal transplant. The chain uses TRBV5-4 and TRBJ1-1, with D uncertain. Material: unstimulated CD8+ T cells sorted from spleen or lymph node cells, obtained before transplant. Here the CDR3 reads CASSLGYSAEAFF. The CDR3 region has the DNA TGTGCCAGCAGCTTGGGTTACTCCGCTGAAGCTTTCTTT.